A single sample gave rise to the 18 T cell receptor beta chains below, sequenced in a study of cytomegalovirus exposure and HLA in healthy donors. It was with 60 Vbeta and 13 Jbeta primers that the PCR ran. TCRdb keeps only in-frame clones here, not all; method: immunoSEQ multiplex PCR. Among 120,000 to 150,000 clones listed, approximately 80% were seen once. The specimen sequenced was PBMCs. The receptors stem from a young man in good health and CMV-seronegative.

J is TRBJ2-1 and V is TRBV6-6; no reliable D call. The CDR3 has 13 amino acids. Germline V gene lookup returns CDR1 MNHNY and CDR2 SVGAGI (reference sequence). V was clipped by 2 bases and J by 5 bases, with 7 bases between them. The CDR3 region is CASSYDSHNEQFF. CDR3 nucleotides: TGTGCCAGCAGTTACGATAGCCACAATGAGCAGTTCTTC.

Remarks on this clone: The sample contains more than one DNA sequence encoding this CDR3. V is TRBV29-1 and J is TRBJ2-7; 7 bases are a match to TRBD1. The trim removed 4 bases at V and 2 bases at J, leaving 2 bases unmatched. The CDR3 sequence is 12 residues long. The germline CDR1 and CDR2 sequences are SQVTM and ANQGSEA. CDR3 sequence reads: CSVGTGTYEQYF. The DNA for the CDR3 is TGCAGCGTTGGGACAGGTACCTACGAGCAGTACTTC.

V and J are TRBV4-2 and TRBJ2-5, with TRBD2 matching 10 bases. Germline assignment: CDR1 LGHNA and CDR2 YNFKEQ. V shed 1 base and J 2 bases; nucleotides not matched to a gene: 4. The CDR3 contains 16 residues. The CDR3 coding sequence is TGTGCCAGCAGCCAAGGCCCAGCGGGGGGGCAAGAGACCCAGTACTTC. Its protein is CASSQGPAGGQETQYF.

This clone showed up just a few times. Just one base apart from a much larger clone, this may be a read error. Without the conserved terminal phenylalanine or tryptophan, this CDR3 likely stems from a read error. V gene TRBV5-1 combines with J gene TRBJ1-2; 9 bases are a match to TRBD1. Trimming at V came to 4 bases and at J to 6 bases, leaving 7 bases not matched to a gene. CDR3 length: 14 residues. The germline gives CDR1 SGHRS, CDR2 YFSETQ. This chain's CDR3 is CASSPDRGSDGYTL. In nucleotides, the CDR3 is TGCGCCAGCAGCCCGGACAGGGGTTCTGATGGCTACACCCTC.

The V and J genes are TRBV7-6 and TRBJ2-7; maybe TRBD2 (5 bases). V shed 0 bases and J shed 7 bases, with 16 bases lying between them. The V gene's germline CDR1 is SGHVS and CDR2 FNYEAQ. CDR3 length: 15 residues. The CDR3 nucleotides are TGTGCCAGCAGCTTAGCGCTGGAGGCCCGCTGGGAGCAGTACTTC. It translates to CASSLALEARWEQYF. The entire variable domain, with the rest obtained from reference TRBV7-6 and TRBJ2-7, is as follows: GAGVSQSPRYKVTKRGQDVALRCDPISGHVSLYWYRQALGQGPEFLTYFNYEAQQDKSGLPNDRFSAERPEGSISTLTIQRTEQRDSAMYRCASSLALEARWEQYFGPGTRLTVT.

A single count supports this clone. The gene calls are TRBV19 and TRBJ1-1; possible D gene TRBD1, 5 bases. The germline V gene has CDR1 LNHDA and CDR2 SQIVND (reference sequence). The CDR3 has 15 amino acids. Deletions cut 5 bases from V and 3 bases from J, with 16 bases between. The CDR3 DNA reads as TGTGCCAGTAGTCCGGGACTCGCGGGGGACACTGAAGCTTTCTTT. It yields the protein CASSPGLAGDTEAFF.

CDR3 bases: TGTGCCAGCAGCCCCAATACGGGACAGGGGAAAGAAAAACTGTTTTTT. This sequence encodes CASSPNTGQGKEKLFF. The chain has TRBV7-3 and TRBJ1-4; 10 bases are shared with TRBD1. The trim removed 5 bases at V and 8 bases at J, leaving 11 bases unmatched. The germline gives CDR1 SGHTA, CDR2 FQGTGA. The CDR3 has 16 residues.

V and J are TRBV13 and TRBJ2-5; 9 bases match TRBD2. The J call may be wrong; the DNA end is better matched by TRBJ2-7. Germline loops: CDR1 PRHDT, CDR2 FYEKMQ (reference sequence). The CDR3 extends over 16 amino acids. The chain's CDR3 is CASSFGLAGSSYEQYF. CDR3 nucleotides: TGTGCCAGCAGCTTTGGGCTAGCGGGGTCCTCCTACGAGCAGTACTTC.

The chain employs TRBV7-9 and TRBJ2-3; D call uncertain. The germline CDR1 and CDR2 sequences are SEHNR and FQNEAQ (reference sequence). V was cut by 7 bases and J by 2 bases, with 16 bases left in between. This CDR3 has 15 amino acids. The CDR3 region is CASTPQASDTDTQYF. DNA for the CDR3: TGTGCCAGCACCCCCCAAGCGTCAGACACAGATACGCAGTATTTT. The full variable domain, its missing parts supplied by reference TRBV7-9 and TRBJ2-3, is DTGVSQNPRHKITKRGQNVTFRCDPISEHNRLYWYRQTLGQGPEFLTYFQNEAQLEKSRLLSDRFSAERPKGSFSTLEIQRTEQGDSAMYLCASTPQASDTDTQYFGPGTRLTVL.

In this sample, this clone turned up many times. This rearrangement joins TRBV6-4 to TRBJ2-6, with TRBD1 identical over 7 bases. With V trimmed by 0 bases and J by 2 bases, 1 base remained unmatched. CDR1 and CDR2 from the germline V gene are MRHNA and SNTAGT. The CDR3 consists of 16 residues. The CDR3 nucleotides are TGTGCCAGCAGTGACTCAGGGGGCGCTGGGGCCAACGTCCTGACTTTC. Its translation is CASSDSGGAGANVLTF.

This chain uses TRBV10-3 with TRBJ2-2; a weak D match, TRBD2 (6 bases). The CDR3 totals 17 residues. Germline lookup yields CDR1 ENHRY and CDR2 SYGVKD. The ends were cut back, 3 bases at V and 2 bases at J, with 16 bases in the middle. Here the CDR3 reads CAISDPPAGSNTGELFF. The CDR3 DNA reads as TGTGCCATCAGTGACCCCCCCGCGGGGTCTAACACCGGGGAGCTGTTTTTT.

CDR3 in amino acids: CASRQGLDGYTF. CDR3 bases: TGTGCCAGCAGGCAGGGCCTAGATGGCTACACCTTC. The chain carries TRBV28 and TRBJ1-2; D perhaps matches TRBD1 (5 bases). Trimming removed 6 bases from V and 6 bases from J, with 11 bases in between. This CDR3 region has 12 residues. Germline V gene lookup returns CDR1 MDHEN and CDR2 SYDVKM.

This rearrangement joins TRBV28 to TRBJ1-2; 8 bases are shared with TRBD1. CDR1 is MDHEN, CDR2 SYDVKM, per germline. The CDR3 extends over 15 amino acids. The trim removed 6 bases at V and 5 bases at J, leaving 11 bases unmatched. The CDR3 bases are TGTGCCAGCAGACCGTGGACAGGGTTTTCATATGGCTACACCTTC. It codes for CASRPWTGFSYGYTF.

This rearrangement joins TRBV18 to TRBJ1-5, with no clear D. The CDR3 runs 14 residues. Germline V gene sequence: CDR1 KGHSH, CDR2 LQKENI. V was cut by 2 bases and J by 8 bases, with 13 bases left in between. For the CDR3, the DNA is TGTGCCAGCTCACCAAGGGAGGGTTTGGAGCCCCAGCATTTT. The encoded protein is CASSPREGLEPQHF.

This chain links TRBV6-5 with TRBJ2-1; 9 bases line up with TRBD2. Trimming removed 4 bases from V and 6 bases from J; junction bases left unmatched: 10. The length of the CDR3 is 16 residues. Germline assignment: CDR1 MNHEY and CDR2 SVGAGI. The chain's CDR3 is CASSSGFWREGNEQFF. The CDR3 DNA reads TGTGCCAGCAGTTCGGGGTTTTGGCGGGAGGGCAATGAGCAGTTCTTC.

This clone was counted between two and nine times. The V gene is TRBV7-2, the J gene TRBJ2-3; possible D gene TRBD1, 6 bases. There are 15 residues in the CDR3. The germline gives CDR1 SGHTA, CDR2 FQGNSA. The germline V and J ends were trimmed by 7 bases and 6 bases, with 20 bases remaining between them. This CDR3 is CASTRQGPTVDTQYF. Written as DNA, the CDR3 is TGTGCCAGCACCCGCCAGGGGCCAACTGTGGATACGCAGTATTTT. The entire variable domain, with the rest obtained from reference TRBV7-2 and TRBJ2-3, is as follows: GAGVSQSPSNKVTEKGKDVELRCDPISGHTALYWYRQSLGQGLEFLIYFQGNSAPDKSGLPSDRFSAERTGGSVSTLTIQRTQQEDSAVYLCASTRQGPTVDTQYFGPGTRLTVL.

The chain is built from TRBV2 and TRBJ1-1, with D tentatively TRBD1 (6 bases). Germline CDR1 SNHLY, CDR2 FYNNEI. This CDR3 has 17 amino acids. V lost 2 bases and J 4 bases, leaving 20 bases between the germline ends. The CDR3 reads CASSEFPGGAVTTEAFF. CDR3 DNA sequence: TGTGCCAGCAGTGAATTTCCCGGGGGGGCGGTAACCACTGAAGCTTTCTTT.

This clone was seen a few times. The V call is TRBV14, the J call TRBJ1-1; D is perhaps TRBD1 (6 bases). With 0 bases removed from V and 5 bases from J, the gap between germline ends came to 22 bases. This CDR3 is built from 18 residues. The V gene's germline CDR1 is SGHDN and CDR2 FVKESK. This chain's CDR3 is CASSQDKVVEDSQTEAFF. CDR3 coding DNA: TGTGCCAGCAGCCAAGATAAAGTAGTCGAGGACAGCCAAACTGAAGCTTTCTTT.